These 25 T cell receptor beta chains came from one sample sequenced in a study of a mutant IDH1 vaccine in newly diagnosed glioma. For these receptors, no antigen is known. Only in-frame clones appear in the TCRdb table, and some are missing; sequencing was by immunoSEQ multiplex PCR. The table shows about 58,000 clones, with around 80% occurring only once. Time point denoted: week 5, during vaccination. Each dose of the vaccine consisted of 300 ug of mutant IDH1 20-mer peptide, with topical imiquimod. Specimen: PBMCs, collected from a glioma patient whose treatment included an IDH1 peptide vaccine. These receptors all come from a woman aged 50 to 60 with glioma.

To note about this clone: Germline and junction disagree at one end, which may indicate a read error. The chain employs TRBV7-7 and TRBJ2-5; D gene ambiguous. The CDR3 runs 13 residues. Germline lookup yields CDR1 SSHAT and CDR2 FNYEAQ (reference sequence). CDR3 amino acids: CASSSGVGETQYF. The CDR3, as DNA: TGTGCTAGCAGCTCTGGGGTGGGGGAGACCCAGTACTTC. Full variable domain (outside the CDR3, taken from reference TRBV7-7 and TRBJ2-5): GAGVSQSPRYKVTKRGQDVTLRCDPISSHATLYWYQQALGQGPEFLTYFNYEAQPDKSGLPSDRFSAERPEGSISTLTIQRTEQRDSAMYRCASSSGVGETQYFGPGTRLLVL.

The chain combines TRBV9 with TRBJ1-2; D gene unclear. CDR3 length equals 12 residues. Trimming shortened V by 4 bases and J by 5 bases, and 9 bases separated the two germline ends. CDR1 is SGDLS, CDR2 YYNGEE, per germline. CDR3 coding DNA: TGTGCCAGCAGCCCAGGAGAGTATGGCTACACCTTC. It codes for CASSPGEYGYTF.

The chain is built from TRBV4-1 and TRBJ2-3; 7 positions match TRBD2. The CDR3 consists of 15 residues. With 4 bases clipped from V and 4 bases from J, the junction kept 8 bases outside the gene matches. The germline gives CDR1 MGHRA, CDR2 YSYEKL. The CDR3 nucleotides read TGCGCCAGCAGCCGGGACGGCGGGGGTTCAGATACGCAGTATTTT. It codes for CASSRDGGGSDTQYF.

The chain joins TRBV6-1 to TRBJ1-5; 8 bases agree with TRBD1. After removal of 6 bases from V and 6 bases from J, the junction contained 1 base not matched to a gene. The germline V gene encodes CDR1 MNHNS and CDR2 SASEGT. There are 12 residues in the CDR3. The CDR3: CASSTGGQPQHF. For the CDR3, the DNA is TGTGCCAGCAGCACAGGGGGTCAGCCCCAGCATTTT.

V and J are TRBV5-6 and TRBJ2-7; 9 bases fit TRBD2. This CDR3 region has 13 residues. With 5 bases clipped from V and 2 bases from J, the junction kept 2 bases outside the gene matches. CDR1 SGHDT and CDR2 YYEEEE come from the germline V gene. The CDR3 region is CASRSSGTYEQYF. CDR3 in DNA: TGTGCCAGCAGGTCTAGCGGGACCTACGAGCAGTACTTC. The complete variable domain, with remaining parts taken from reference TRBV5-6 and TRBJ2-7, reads DAGVTQSPTHLIKTRGQQVTLRCSPKSGHDTVSWYQQALGQGPQFIFQYYEEEERQRGNFPDRFSGHQFPNYSSELNVNALLLGDSALYLCASRSSGTYEQYFGPGTRLTVT.

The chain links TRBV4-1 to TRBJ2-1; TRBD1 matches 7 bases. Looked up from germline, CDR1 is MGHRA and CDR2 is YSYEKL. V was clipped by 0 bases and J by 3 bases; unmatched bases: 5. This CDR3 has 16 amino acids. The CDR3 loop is CASSQEPPGGYNEQFF. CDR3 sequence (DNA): TGCGCCAGCAGCCAAGAACCTCCAGGGGGCTACAATGAGCAGTTCTTC.

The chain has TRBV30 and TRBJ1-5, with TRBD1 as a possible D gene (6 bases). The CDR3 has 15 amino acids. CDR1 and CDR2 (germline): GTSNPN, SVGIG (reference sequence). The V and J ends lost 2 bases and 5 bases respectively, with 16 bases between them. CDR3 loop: CAWSQLGAIDQPQHF. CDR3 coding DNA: TGTGCCTGGAGTCAGTTGGGGGCTATCGATCAGCCCCAGCATTTT.

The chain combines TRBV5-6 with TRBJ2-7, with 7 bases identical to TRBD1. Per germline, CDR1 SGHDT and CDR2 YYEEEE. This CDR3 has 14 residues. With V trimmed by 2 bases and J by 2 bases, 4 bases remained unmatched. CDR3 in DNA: TGTGCCAGCAGCTTCGGGACAGCGGCCTACGAGCAGTACTTC. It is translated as CASSFGTAAYEQYF. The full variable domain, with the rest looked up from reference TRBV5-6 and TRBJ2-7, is DAGVTQSPTHLIKTRGQQVTLRCSPKSGHDTVSWYQQALGQGPQFIFQYYEEEERQRGNFPDRFSGHQFPNYSSELNVNALLLGDSALYLCASSFGTAAYEQYFGPGTRLTVT.

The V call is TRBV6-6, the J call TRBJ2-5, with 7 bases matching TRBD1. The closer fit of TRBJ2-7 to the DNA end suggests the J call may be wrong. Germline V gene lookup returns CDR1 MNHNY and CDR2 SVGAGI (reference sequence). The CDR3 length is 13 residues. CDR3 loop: CASSSRQGGEQYF. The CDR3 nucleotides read TGTGCCAGCAGTTCGCGACAGGGCGGCGAGCAGTACTTC.

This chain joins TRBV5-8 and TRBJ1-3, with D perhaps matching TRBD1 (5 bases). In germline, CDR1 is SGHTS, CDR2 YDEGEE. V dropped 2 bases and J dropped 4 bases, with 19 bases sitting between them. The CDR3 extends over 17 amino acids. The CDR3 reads CASSFLETRVRGNTIYF. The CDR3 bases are TGTGCCAGCAGCTTCCTAGAGACCAGGGTACGAGGAAACACCATATATTTT.

The CDR3, as DNA: TGTGCCAGCAGTGCGGGACAGGGTTCCGGCTACACCTTC. This sequence encodes CASSAGQGSGYTF. J is TRBJ1-2 and V is TRBV2; TRBD1 aligns across 9 bases. Germline V gene sequence: CDR1 SNHLY, CDR2 FYNNEI. The CDR3 runs 13 residues. Trimming removed 4 bases from V and 8 bases from J; junction bases left unmatched: 5.

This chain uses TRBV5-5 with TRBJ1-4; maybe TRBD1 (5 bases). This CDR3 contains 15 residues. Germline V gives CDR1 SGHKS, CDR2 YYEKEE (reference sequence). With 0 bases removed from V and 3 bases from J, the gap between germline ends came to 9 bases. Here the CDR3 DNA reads TGTGCCAGCAGCTTGGTGGGGGTACCTAATGAAAAACTGTTTTTT. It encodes CASSLVGVPNEKLFF.

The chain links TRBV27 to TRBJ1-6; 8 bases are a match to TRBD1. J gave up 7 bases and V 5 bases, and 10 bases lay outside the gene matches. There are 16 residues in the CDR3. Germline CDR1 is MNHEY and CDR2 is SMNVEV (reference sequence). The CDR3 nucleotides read TGTGCCAGCAGTCCGCTAGACAGGGGAGTGAATTCACCCCTCCACTTT. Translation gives CASSPLDRGVNSPLHF.

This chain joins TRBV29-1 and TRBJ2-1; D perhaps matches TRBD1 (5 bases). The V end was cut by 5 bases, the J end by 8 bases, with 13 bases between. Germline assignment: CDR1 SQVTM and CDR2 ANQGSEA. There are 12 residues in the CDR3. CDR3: CSVRQGLHEQFF. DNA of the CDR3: TGCAGCGTTCGTCAGGGTCTTCATGAGCAGTTCTTC.

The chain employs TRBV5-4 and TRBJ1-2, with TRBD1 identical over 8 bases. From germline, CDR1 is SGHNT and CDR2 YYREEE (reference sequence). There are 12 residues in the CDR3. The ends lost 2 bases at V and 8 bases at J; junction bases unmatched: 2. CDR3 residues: CASSLRQGGYTF. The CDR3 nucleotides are TGTGCCAGCAGCTTACGACAGGGGGGCTACACCTTC.

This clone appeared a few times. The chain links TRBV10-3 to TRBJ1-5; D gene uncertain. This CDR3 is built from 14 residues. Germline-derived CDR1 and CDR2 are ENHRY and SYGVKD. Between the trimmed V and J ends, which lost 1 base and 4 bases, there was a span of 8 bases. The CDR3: CAISELQQNQPQHF. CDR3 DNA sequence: TGTGCCATCAGTGAGTTACAGCAAAATCAGCCCCAGCATTTT.

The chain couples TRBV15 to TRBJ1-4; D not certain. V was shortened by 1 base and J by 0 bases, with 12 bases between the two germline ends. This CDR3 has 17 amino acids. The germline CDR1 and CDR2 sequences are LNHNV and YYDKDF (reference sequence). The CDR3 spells CATSRGEGFPTNEKLFF. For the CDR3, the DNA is TGTGCCACCAGCAGAGGAGAAGGGTTTCCAACTAATGAAAAACTGTTTTTT. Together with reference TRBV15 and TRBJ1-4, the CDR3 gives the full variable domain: DAMVIQNPRYQVTQFGKPVTLSCSQTLNHNVMYWYQQKSSQAPKLLFHYYDKDFNNEADTPDNFQSRRPNTSFCFLDIRSPGLGDTAMYLCATSRGEGFPTNEKLFFGSGTQLSVL.

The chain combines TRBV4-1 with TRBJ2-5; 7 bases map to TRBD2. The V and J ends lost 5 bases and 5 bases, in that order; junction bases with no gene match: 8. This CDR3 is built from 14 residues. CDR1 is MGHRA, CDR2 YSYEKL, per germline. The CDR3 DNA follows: TGCGCCAGCAGCAACCGGGACGGGGGGGAGACCCAGTACTTC. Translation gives CASSNRDGGETQYF.

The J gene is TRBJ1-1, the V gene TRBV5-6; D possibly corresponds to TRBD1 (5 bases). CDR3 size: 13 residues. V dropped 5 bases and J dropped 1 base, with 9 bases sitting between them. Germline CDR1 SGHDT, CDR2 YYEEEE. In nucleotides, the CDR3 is TGTGCCAGCAGGAAGACAGCGAACACTGAAGCTTTCTTT. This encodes CASRKTANTEAFF.

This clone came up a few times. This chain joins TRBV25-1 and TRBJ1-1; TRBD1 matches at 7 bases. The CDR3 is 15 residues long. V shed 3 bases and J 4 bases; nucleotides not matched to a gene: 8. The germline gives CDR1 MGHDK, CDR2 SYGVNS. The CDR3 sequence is CASSEHRGGGTEAFF. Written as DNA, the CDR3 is TGTGCCAGCAGTGAGCACAGGGGCGGGGGCACTGAAGCTTTCTTT.

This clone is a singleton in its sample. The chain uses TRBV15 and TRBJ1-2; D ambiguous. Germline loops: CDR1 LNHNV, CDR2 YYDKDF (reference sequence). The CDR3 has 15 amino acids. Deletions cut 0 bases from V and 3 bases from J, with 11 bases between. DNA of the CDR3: TGTGCCACCAGCAGAGAGAACGGACCTTACTATGGCTACACCTTC. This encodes CATSRENGPYYGYTF.

CDR3 nucleotide sequence: TGTGCCAGCAGCTTAGGTAGTGGGCCTGAAGCTTTCTTT. Its translation: CASSLGSGPEAFF. The rearrangement joins TRBV5-4 to TRBJ1-1; D unclear. Trimming pared 2 bases from V and 6 bases from J, leaving 11 bases between. This CDR3 has 13 amino acids. The germline CDR1 and CDR2 sequences are SGHNT and YYREEE (reference sequence).

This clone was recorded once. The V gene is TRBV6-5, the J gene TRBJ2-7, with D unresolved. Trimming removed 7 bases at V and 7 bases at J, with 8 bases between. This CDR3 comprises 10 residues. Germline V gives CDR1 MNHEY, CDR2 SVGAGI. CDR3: CASIRSEQYF. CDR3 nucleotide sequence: TGTGCCAGCATCCGCTCAGAGCAGTACTTC.

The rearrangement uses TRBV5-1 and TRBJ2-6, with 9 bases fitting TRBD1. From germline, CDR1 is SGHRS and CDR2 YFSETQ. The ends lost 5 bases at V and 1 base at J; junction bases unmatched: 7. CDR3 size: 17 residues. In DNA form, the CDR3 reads TGCGCCAGCAGTTGGGACAGGGTTATGTCTGGGGCCAACGTCCTGACTTTC. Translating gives CASSWDRVMSGANVLTF.

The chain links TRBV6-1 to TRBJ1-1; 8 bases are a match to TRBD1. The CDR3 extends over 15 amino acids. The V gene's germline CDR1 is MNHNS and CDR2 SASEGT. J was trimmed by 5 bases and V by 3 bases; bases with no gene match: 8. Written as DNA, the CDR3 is TGTGCCAGCAGTGAGGCAGGGGGCGCGAGGACTGAAGCTTTCTTT. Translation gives CASSEAGGARTEAFF.